What follows are 16 T cell receptor beta chains derived from one specimen sequenced in a study of T cells in Graves' hyperthyroidism and ophthalmopathy. The source material, RNA transcripts, was used to amplify TCR beta CDR3 regions. Using the HTBI primer set, a first-round RT-PCR was run on the TCR CDR3. TCRdb reanalysed the multiplex PCR reads using MiXCR and keeps one entry per CDR3 protein. The table includes some 550,000 distinct CDR3 sequences, more than 15% detected once. The sequenced sample consisted of blood. The receptor set was obtained from a woman aged 35 to 49 with Graves' ophthalmopathy.

This clonotype was seen ten or more times. This sequence joins TRBV11-2 and TRBJ1-2; perhaps TRBD1 as D (6 bases). Germline values: CDR1 SGHAT, CDR2 FQNNGV. Trimming took 5 bases from V and 1 from J, leaving 11 bases between them. This CDR3 region has 14 residues. CDR3 amino acids: CASSQRTDNYGYTF. CDR3 DNA sequence: TGTGCCAGCAGCCAACGGACAGATAACTATGGCTACACCTTC.

This clonotype was observed many times. The J gene is TRBJ2-5, the V gene TRBV2; possible D gene TRBD1, 6 bases. The CDR3 has 15 amino acids. Germline V gives CDR1 SNHLY, CDR2 FYNNEI. V was clipped by 6 bases and J by 0 bases, with 14 bases between them. For the CDR3, the DNA is TGTGCCAGCAGCCGACAGGATTTGTACCAAGAGACCCAGTACTTC. This codes for CASSRQDLYQETQYF.

This clonotype was seen more than once but under ten times. The rearrangement joins TRBV10-3 to TRBJ2-7, with TRBD2 matching 7 bases. Trimming cost V 8 bases and J 9 bases; bases outside gene matches: 10. Germline V gene lookup returns CDR1 ENHRY and CDR2 SYGVKD. This CDR3 spans 12 amino acids. CDR3 bases: TGTGCCATCCGGAGCGGGAAGGGTCGGCAGTACTTC. As protein: CAIRSGKGRQYF.

This clonotype was seen ten or more times. J is TRBJ2-5 and V is TRBV5-1, with D possibly being TRBD1 or TRBD2 (5 bases each). Trimming left V 0 bases short and J 9 bases short, with 21 bases between. The germline gives CDR1 SGHRS, CDR2 YFSETQ. The CDR3 is 16 amino acids. The CDR3 here is CASSLGSRDGQGAQYF. The CDR3 bases are TGCGCCAGCAGCTTGGGATCCCGGGACGGTCAAGGGGCCCAGTACTTC.

This clonotype was observed at least ten times. The rearrangement uses TRBV15 and TRBJ2-3; 7 bases map to TRBD1. J was trimmed by 5 bases and V by 5 bases; bases with no gene match: 16. Germline loops: CDR1 LNHNV, CDR2 YYDKDF (reference sequence). This CDR3 has 17 residues. This CDR3 reads CATSSPSPGQQGDTQYF. The CDR3 nucleotides are TGTGCCACCAGCTCCCCCTCCCCGGGACAGCAAGGAGATACGCAGTATTTT.

A few counts support this clonotype. The CDR3 spells CASSQPGTGLREQYF. DNA of the CDR3: TGTGCCAGCAGTCAACCCGGGACAGGGTTACGCGAGCAGTACTTC. The chain combines TRBV28 with TRBJ2-7; 9 positions match TRBD1. Germline assignment: CDR1 MDHEN and CDR2 SYDVKM. This CDR3 spans 15 amino acids. Trimming at V came to 5 bases and at J to 6 bases, leaving 11 bases not matched to a gene. Supplemented by reference TRBV28 and TRBJ2-7, the full variable domain reads DVKVTQSSRYLVKRTGEKVFLECVQDMDHENMFWYRQDPGLGLRLIYFSYDVKMKEKGDIPEGYSVSREKKERFSLILESASTNQTSMYLCASSQPGTGLREQYFGPGTRLTVT.

The chain uses TRBV6-1 and TRBJ2-5; possible D gene TRBD2, 5 bases. This CDR3 has 13 amino acids. V was pared by 5 bases and J by 7 bases, with 14 bases between. The germline V gene encodes CDR1 MNHNS and CDR2 SASEGT. CDR3 bases: TGTGCCAGCAGTACCCTCGCGGCGGGGACCCAGTACTTC. Protein: CASSTLAAGTQYF.

This clonotype was counted many times. V and J are TRBV18 and TRBJ1-1, with D uncertain. CDR1 is KGHSH and CDR2 is LQKENI in the germline V gene. The CDR3 extends over 12 amino acids. With 5 bases removed from V and 4 bases from J, the gap between germline ends came to 8 bases. The CDR3 coding sequence is TGTGCCAGCTCATCGACCCGCACTGAAGCTTTCTTT. Translation gives CASSSTRTEAFF. Supplemented by reference TRBV18 and TRBJ1-1, the full variable domain reads NAGVMQNPRHLVRRRGQEARLRCSPMKGHSHVYWYRQLPEEGLKFMVYLQKENIIDESGMPKERFSAEFPKEGPSILRIQQVVRGDSAAYFCASSSTRTEAFFGQGTRLTVV.

This clonotype was detected only a few times. The V gene is TRBV20-1, the J gene TRBJ1-5, with D maybe TRBD1 (5 bases). V was shortened by 6 bases and J by 3 bases, with 21 bases between the two germline ends. The germline gives CDR1 DFQATT, CDR2 SNEGSKA (reference sequence). The CDR3 contains 16 residues. In DNA, the CDR3 is TGCAGTGCCCAAAGTGGGGCCCCTAGATCCAATCAGCCCCAGCATTTT. Translation: CSAQSGAPRSNQPQHF.

This rearrangement joins TRBV12-3 or TRBV12-4 to TRBJ1-1, with a possible D match to TRBD1 (5 bases). With 6 bases removed from V and 4 bases from J, the gap between germline ends came to 15 bases. The CDR3 loop spans 14 amino acids. CDR3 in amino acids: CASSPQGPSTEAFF. CDR3 nucleotides: TGTGCCAGCAGCCCTCAGGGCCCCAGCACTGAAGCTTTCTTT.

V and J are TRBV15 and TRBJ2-7; 12 bases line up with TRBD2. With 0 bases clipped from V and 3 bases from J, the junction kept 6 bases outside the gene matches. CDR3 length equals 17 residues. The germline gives CDR1 LNHNV, CDR2 YYDKDF (reference sequence). The CDR3 DNA follows: TGTGCCACCAGCAGAGATCCCCCTAGCGGGAGGGACTACGAGCAGTACTTC. This translates into CATSRDPPSGRDYEQYF.

The sample holds many counts of this clonotype. This rearrangement joins TRBV20-1 to TRBJ2-7; D is undetermined. Germline-derived CDR1 and CDR2 are DFQATT and SNEGSKA (reference sequence). V was clipped by 6 bases and J by 5 bases, with 14 bases between them. The CDR3 extends over 12 amino acids. The CDR3 DNA reads as TGCAGTGCGGAGAGGCCCCCCCACGAGCAGTACTTC. Translated: CSAERPPHEQYF.

The chain links TRBV6-4 to TRBJ2-2; TRBD1 might be the D (5 bases). Trimming cost V 6 bases and J 1 base, with 12 bases left between them. The germline V gene has CDR1 MRHNA and CDR2 SNTAGT. The CDR3 runs 15 residues. CDR3 bases: TGTGCCAGCAGACAGACGGACAAGAACACCGGGGAGCTGTTTTTT. This codes for CASRQTDKNTGELFF.

At least ten counts were recorded for this clonotype. The chain employs TRBV28 and TRBJ2-5; 9 bases fit TRBD1. The CDR3 extends over 16 amino acids. The trim removed 4 bases at V and 4 bases at J, leaving 10 bases unmatched. CDR1 is MDHEN, CDR2 SYDVKM, per germline. The CDR3 reads CASSSMGTGRGETQYF. Here the CDR3 DNA reads TGTGCCAGCAGTTCAATGGGGACAGGGAGAGGAGAGACCCAGTACTTC.

This clonotype was detected ten times or more. The rearrangement joins TRBV28 to TRBJ2-6, with D possibly being TRBD1 (6 bases). Trimming stripped 3 bases from V and 0 bases from J, with 15 bases between. Germline loops: CDR1 MDHEN, CDR2 SYDVKM. The CDR3 covers 18 residues. CDR3 sequence reads: CASSFLPGDRSGANVLTF. The CDR3 DNA sequence: TGTGCCAGCAGTTTTCTTCCAGGGGACCGCTCTGGGGCCAACGTCCTGACTTTC.

In its sample, this clonotype was seen many times. This sequence joins TRBV3-1 and TRBJ2-1; 11 positions match TRBD2. Trimming took 1 base from V and 0 from J; bases not matched to a gene: 11. This CDR3 region has 20 residues. Per germline, CDR1 LGHDT and CDR2 YNNKEL (reference sequence). The chain's CDR3 is CASSQVGTSGLYSSYNEQFF. CDR3 nucleotide sequence: TGTGCCAGCAGCCAAGTTGGGACTAGCGGACTCTATAGCTCCTACAATGAGCAGTTCTTC.